These T cell receptor beta chains were read from a single sample in a study of T cells in Graves' hyperthyroidism and ophthalmopathy. TCRdb re-analysed the multiplex PCR reads in MiXCR, keeping a single row per CDR3 protein. This sample has 650,000 to 850,000 distinct CDR3 sequences; over 15% occur once, and the top ten carry 16%. The sequenced sample was blood. The receptors shown here come from a woman aged 50 to 65 with Graves' hyperthyroidism that later progressed to Graves' ophthalmopathy. Each CDR3 is given with its conserved first and last residue. The D gene is left open where the match is weak. Size is stated for part of the rows, as once, few or many counts, or as a class when the clone is expanded.

size: .; D: TRBD1; V: TRBV15; J: TRBJ2-1; DNA: TGTGCCACCAGCCAACTCGGACAGGGTGGGAATGAGCAGTTCTTC; CDR3: CATSQLGQGGNEQFF
size: many; D: .; V: TRBV7-9; J: TRBJ2-1; DNA: TGTGCCAGCAGCGGGTCGACAGCAATCACCTACAATGAGCAGTTCTTC; CDR3: CASSGSTAITYNEQFF
size: .; D: .; V: TRBV12-3/TRBV12-4; J: TRBJ1-1; DNA: TGTGCCGGCAGTTTCGGGGTGACTGAAGCTTTCTTT; CDR3: CAGSFGVTEAFF
size: few; D: .; V: TRBV6-1; J: TRBJ2-7; DNA: TGTGCCAGCAGTCCCCGGGCCCTCTGGGAGCAGTACTTC; CDR3: CASSPRALWEQYF
size: .; D: .; V: TRBV19; J: TRBJ1-2; DNA: TGTGCCAGTAGTGTAAAACCGGGACGGTCCAATGCTGGCTACACCTTC; CDR3: CASSVKPGRSNAGYTF
size: few; D: TRBD1; V: TRBV13; J: TRBJ2-7; DNA: TGTGCCAGCAGCCAAGGCCCCGAGACAGGGAAGAGCGAGCAGTACTTC; CDR3: CASSQGPETGKSEQYF
size: few; D: TRBD2; V: TRBV24-1; J: TRBJ2-3; DNA: TGTGCCACCAGTGATTCGACTAGCGGGGGGGCATCAGATACGCAGTATTTT; CDR3: CATSDSTSGGASDTQYF
size: few; D: .; V: TRBV18; J: TRBJ1-4; DNA: TGTGCCAGCTCACCACGTGAGATTAATGAAAAACTGTTTTTT; CDR3: CASSPREINEKLFF
size: many; D: .; V: TRBV3-1; J: TRBJ1-1; DNA: TGTGCCAGCAGCCCCCGTCGCGGGGACACTGAAGCTTTCTTT; CDR3: CASSPRRGDTEAFF
size: few; D: .; V: TRBV6-1; J: TRBJ1-4; DNA: TGTGCCAGCAGTGACTTCGACGGGCTGGGGGAAAAACTGTTTTTT; CDR3: CASSDFDGLGEKLFF
size: .; D: .; V: TRBV20-1; J: TRBJ1-6; DNA: TGCAGTGCGAGGACAGCGAACTCCTATAATTCACCCCTCCACTTT; CDR3: CSARTANSYNSPLHF
size: once; D: .; V: TRBV6-1; J: TRBJ1-6; DNA: TGTGCCAGCAAATTTTCTACAGGGTTTGGGGATTCACCCCTCCACTTT; CDR3: CASKFSTGFGDSPLHF
size: .; D: TRBD1; V: TRBV20-1; J: TRBJ2-7; DNA: TGCAGTGCTACTACCGGGACAGGAGGCTACGAGCAGTACTTC; CDR3: CSATTGTGGYEQYF